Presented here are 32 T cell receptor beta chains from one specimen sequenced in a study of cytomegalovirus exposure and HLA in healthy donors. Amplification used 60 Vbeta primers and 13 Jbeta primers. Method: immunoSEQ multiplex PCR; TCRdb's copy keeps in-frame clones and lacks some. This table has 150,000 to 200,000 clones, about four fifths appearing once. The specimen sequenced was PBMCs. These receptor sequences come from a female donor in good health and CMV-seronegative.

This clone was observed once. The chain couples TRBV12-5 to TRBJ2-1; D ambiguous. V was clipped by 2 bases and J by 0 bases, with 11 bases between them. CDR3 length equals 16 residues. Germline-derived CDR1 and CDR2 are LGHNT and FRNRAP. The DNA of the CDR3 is TGTGCTAGTGGTTTGAGTTTGGGCAGCTCCTACAATGAGCAGTTCTTC. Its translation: CASGLSLGSSYNEQFF.

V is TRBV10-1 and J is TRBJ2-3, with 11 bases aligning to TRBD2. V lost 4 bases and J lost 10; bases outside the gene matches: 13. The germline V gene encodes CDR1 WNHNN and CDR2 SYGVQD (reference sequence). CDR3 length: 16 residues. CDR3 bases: TGCGCCAGCAGTGTTCGTATTAGCGGGGGGGAATACCCGCAGTATTTT. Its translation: CASSVRISGGEYPQYF.

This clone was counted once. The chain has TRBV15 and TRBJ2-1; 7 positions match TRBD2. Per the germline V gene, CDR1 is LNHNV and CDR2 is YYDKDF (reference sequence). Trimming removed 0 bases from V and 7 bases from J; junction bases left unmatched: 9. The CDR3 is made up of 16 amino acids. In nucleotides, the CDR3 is TGTGCCACCAGCAGAGAGCTCGGGGGGTGGTTGAATGAGCAGTTCTTC. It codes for CATSRELGGWLNEQFF. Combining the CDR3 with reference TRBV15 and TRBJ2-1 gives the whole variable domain DAMVIQNPRYQVTQFGKPVTLSCSQTLNHNVMYWYQQKSSQAPKLLFHYYDKDFNNEADTPDNFQSRRPNTSFCFLDIRSPGLGDTAMYLCATSRELGGWLNEQFFGPGTRLTVL.

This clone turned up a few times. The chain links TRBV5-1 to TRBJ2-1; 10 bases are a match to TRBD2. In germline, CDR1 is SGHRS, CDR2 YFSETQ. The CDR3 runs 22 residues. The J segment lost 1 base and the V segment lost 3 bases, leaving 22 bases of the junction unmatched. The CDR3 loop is CASSSDQSGRGGLRGSYNEQFF. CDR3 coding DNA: TGCGCCAGCAGCTCGGATCAGAGCGGGAGGGGGGGTTTACGAGGTTCCTACAATGAGCAGTTCTTC.

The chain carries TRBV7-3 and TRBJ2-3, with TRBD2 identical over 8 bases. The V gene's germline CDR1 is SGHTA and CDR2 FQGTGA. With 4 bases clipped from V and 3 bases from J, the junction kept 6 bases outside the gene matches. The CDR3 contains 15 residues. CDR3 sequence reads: CASSSSGSRTDTQYF. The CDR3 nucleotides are TGTGCCAGCAGCTCAAGCGGGAGTAGGACAGATACGCAGTATTTT.

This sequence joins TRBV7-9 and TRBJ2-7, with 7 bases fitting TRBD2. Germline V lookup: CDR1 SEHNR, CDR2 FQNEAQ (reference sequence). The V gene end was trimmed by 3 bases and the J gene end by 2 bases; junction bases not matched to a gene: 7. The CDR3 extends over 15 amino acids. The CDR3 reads CASSLVSGAAYEQYF. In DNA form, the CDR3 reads TGTGCCAGCAGCTTGGTGAGCGGGGCAGCCTACGAGCAGTACTTC.

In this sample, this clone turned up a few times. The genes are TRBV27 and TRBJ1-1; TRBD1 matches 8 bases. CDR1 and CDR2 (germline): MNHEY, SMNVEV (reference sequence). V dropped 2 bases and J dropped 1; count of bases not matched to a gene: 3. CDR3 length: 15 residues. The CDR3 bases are TGTGCCAGCAGTTTAGCAGGACAGGGGAACACTGAAGCTTTCTTT. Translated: CASSLAGQGNTEAFF.

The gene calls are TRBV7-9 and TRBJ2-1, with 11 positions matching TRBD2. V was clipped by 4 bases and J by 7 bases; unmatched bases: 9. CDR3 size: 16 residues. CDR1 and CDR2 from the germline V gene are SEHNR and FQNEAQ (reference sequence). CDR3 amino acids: CASSSRLAGMGNEQFF. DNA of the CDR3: TGTGCCAGCAGCTCACGACTAGCGGGAATGGGTAATGAGCAGTTCTTC.

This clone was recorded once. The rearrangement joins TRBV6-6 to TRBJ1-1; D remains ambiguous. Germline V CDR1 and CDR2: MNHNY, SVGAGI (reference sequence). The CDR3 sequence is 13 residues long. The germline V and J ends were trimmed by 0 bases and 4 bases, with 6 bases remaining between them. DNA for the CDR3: TGTGCCAGCAGTTACTCCTCGAGCACTGAAGCTTTCTTT. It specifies CASSYSSSTEAFF.

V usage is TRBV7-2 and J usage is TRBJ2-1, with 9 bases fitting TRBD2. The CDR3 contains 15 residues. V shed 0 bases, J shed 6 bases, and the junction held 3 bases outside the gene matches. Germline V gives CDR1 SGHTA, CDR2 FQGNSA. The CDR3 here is CASSLAWTSVNEQFF. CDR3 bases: TGTGCCAGCAGCTTAGCTTGGACTAGCGTCAATGAGCAGTTCTTC.

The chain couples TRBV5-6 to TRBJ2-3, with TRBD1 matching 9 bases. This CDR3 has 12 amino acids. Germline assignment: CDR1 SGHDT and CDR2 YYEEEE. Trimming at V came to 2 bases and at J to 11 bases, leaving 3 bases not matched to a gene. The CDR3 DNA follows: TGTGCCAGCAGCTTCGGGACAGGGTGGCAGTATTTT. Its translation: CASSFGTGWQYF.

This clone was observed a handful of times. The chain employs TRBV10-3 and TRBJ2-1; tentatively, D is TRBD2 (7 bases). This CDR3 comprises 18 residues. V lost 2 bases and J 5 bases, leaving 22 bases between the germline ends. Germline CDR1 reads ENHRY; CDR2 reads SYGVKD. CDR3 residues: CAISEPGLGGPTNNEQFF. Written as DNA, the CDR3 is TGTGCCATCAGTGAGCCCGGGCTGGGGGGGCCGACGAACAATGAGCAGTTCTTC.

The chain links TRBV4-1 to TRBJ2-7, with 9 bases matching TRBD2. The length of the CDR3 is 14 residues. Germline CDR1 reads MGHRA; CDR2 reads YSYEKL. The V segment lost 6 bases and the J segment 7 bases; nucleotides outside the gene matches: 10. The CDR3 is CASRELAGVGEQYF. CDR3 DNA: TGCGCCAGCAGGGAACTAGCGGGCGTGGGGGAGCAGTACTTC.

Here the CDR3 reads CASSFLTGKHEQFF. The CDR3 coding sequence is TGTGCCAGCAGCTTTTTGACAGGGAAACATGAGCAGTTCTTC. The chain uses TRBV7-9 and TRBJ2-1; 7 positions match TRBD1. The CDR3 has 14 residues. V lost 3 bases and J lost 8; bases outside the gene matches: 7. Germline CDR1 is SEHNR and CDR2 is FQNEAQ (reference sequence).

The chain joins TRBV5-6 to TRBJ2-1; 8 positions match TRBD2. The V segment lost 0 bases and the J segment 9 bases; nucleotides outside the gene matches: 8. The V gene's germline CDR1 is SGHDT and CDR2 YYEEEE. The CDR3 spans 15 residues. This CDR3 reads CASSLEAGVRGEQFF. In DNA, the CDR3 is TGTGCCAGCAGCTTGGAAGCGGGGGTGAGGGGTGAGCAGTTCTTC.

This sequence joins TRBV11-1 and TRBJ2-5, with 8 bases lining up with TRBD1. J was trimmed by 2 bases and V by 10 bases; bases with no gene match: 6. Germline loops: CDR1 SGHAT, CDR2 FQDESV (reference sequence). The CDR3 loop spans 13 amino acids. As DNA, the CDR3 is TGTGCCACCCAAAGGGACAGGCAAGAGACCCAGTACTTC. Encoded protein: CATQRDRQETQYF.

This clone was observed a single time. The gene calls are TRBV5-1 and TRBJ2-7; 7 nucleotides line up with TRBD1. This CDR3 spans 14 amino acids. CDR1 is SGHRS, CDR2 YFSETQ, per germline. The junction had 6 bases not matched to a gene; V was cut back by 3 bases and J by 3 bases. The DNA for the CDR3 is TGCGCCAGCAGCTACTATACAGGGGACTACGAGCAGTACTTC. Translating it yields CASSYYTGDYEQYF.

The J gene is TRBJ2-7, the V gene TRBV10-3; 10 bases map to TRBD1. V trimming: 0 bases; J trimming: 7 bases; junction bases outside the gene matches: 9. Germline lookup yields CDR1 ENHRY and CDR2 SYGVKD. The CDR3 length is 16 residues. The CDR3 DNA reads TGTGCCATCAGTGAGTCGGTGACAGGGGGCGCGGGTGAGCAGTACTTC. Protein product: CAISESVTGGAGEQYF.

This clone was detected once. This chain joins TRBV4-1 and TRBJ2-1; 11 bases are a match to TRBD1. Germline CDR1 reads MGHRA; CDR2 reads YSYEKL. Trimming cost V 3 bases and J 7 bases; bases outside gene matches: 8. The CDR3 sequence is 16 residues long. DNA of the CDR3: TGCGCCAGCAGCCATCCCGGACAGGGGGCTGGTAATGAGCAGTTCTTC. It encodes CASSHPGQGAGNEQFF.

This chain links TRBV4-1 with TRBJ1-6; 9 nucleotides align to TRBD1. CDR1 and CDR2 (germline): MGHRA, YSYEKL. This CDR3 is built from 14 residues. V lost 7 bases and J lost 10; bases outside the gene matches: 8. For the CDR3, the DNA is TGCGCCAGCACGCCGGGACAGGGAAACTCACCCCTCCACTTT. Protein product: CASTPGQGNSPLHF.

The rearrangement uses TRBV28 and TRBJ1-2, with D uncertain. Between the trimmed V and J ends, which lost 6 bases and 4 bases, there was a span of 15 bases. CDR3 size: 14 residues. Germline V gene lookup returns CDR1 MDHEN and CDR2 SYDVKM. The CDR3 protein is CASSREALSYGYTF. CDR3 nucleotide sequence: TGTGCCAGCAGCCGGGAGGCGCTTTCCTATGGCTACACCTTC.

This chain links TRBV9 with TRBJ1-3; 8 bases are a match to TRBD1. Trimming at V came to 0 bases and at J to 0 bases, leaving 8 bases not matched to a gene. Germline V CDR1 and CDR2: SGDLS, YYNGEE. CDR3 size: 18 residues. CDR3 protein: CASSVGVGDRSSGNTIYF. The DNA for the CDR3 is TGTGCCAGCAGCGTAGGAGTCGGGGACAGGAGCTCTGGAAACACCATATATTTT.

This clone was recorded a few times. The DNA for the CDR3 is TGTGCCAGCAGTTTGGTAGCGGGGAGCAGCTCCTACGAGCAGTACTTC. It yields the protein CASSLVAGSSSYEQYF. This chain joins TRBV27 and TRBJ2-7; 8 bases fit TRBD2. Germline CDR1 MNHEY, CDR2 SMNVEV (reference sequence). The length of the CDR3 is 16 residues. V dropped 3 bases and J dropped 0; count of bases not matched to a gene: 7.

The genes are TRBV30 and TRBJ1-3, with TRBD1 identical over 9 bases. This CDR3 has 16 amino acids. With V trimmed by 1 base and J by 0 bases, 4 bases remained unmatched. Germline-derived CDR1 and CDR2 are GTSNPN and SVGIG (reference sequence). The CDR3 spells CAWSGGQGFSGNTIYF. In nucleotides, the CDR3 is TGTGCCTGGAGTGGGGGACAGGGCTTCTCTGGAAACACCATATATTTT.

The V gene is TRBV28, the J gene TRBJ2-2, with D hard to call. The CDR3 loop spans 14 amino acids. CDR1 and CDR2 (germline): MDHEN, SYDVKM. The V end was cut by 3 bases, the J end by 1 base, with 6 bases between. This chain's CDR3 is CASSLQLNTGELFF. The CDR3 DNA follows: TGTGCCAGCAGTTTGCAGTTGAACACCGGGGAGCTGTTTTTT.

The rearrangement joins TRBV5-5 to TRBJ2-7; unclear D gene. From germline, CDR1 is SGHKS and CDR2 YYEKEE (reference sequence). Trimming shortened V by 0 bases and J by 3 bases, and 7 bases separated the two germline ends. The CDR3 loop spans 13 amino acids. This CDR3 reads CASSLEAGYEQYF. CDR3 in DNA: TGTGCCAGCAGCTTGGAGGCAGGCTACGAGCAGTACTTC. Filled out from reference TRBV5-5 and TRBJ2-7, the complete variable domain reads DAGVTQSPTHLIKTRGQQVTLRCSPISGHKSVSWYQQVLGQGPQFIFQYYEKEERGRGNFPDRFSARQFPNYSSELNVNALLLGDSALYLCASSLEAGYEQYFGPGTRLTVT.

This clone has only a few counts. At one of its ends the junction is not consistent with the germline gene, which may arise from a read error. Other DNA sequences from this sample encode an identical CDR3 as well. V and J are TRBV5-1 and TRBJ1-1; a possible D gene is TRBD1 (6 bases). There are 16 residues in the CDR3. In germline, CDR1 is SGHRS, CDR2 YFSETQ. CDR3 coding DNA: TGCGCCAGCCGAACGGCCTTACAGGGTATGAACACTGAAGCTTTTTTT. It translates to CASRTALQGMNTEAFF. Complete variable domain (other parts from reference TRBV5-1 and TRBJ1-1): KAGVTQTPRYLIKTRGQQVTLSCSPISGHRSVSWYQQTPGQGLQFLFEYFSETQRNKGNFPGRFSGRQFSNSRSEMNVSTLELGDSALYLCASRTALQGMNTEAFFGQGTRLTVV.

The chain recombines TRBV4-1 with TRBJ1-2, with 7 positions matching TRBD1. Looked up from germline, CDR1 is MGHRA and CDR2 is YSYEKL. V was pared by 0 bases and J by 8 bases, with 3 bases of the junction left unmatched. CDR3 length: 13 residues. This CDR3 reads CASSQEGTVGYTF. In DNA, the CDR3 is TGCGCCAGCAGCCAAGAGGGGACAGTCGGCTACACCTTC.

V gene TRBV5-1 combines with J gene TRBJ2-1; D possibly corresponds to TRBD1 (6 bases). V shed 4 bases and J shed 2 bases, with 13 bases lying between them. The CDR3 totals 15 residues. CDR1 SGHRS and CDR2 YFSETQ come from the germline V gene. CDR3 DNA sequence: TGCGCCAGCAGCAAGACAGGTCCCCCCTACAATGAGCAGTTCTTC. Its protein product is CASSKTGPPYNEQFF. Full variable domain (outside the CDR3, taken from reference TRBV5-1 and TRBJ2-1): KAGVTQTPRYLIKTRGQQVTLSCSPISGHRSVSWYQQTPGQGLQFLFEYFSETQRNKGNFPGRFSGRQFSNSRSEMNVSTLELGDSALYLCASSKTGPPYNEQFFGPGTRLTVL.

The CDR3, as DNA: TGTGCCAGCAGCTGGGGAGGGGGACAACTCGGCTCCTACGAGCAGTACTTC. Translation: CASSWGGGQLGSYEQYF. This chain connects TRBV7-9 to TRBJ2-7; D is perhaps TRBD2 (7 bases). Trimming pared 4 bases from V and 0 bases from J, leaving 19 bases between. Germline values: CDR1 SEHNR, CDR2 FQNEAQ (reference sequence). CDR3 size: 17 residues.

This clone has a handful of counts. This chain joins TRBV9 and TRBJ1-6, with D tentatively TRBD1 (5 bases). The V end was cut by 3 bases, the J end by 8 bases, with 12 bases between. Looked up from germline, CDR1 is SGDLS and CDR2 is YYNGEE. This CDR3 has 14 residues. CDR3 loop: CASSGSGLDSPLHF. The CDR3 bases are TGTGCCAGCAGCGGATCAGGGTTGGATTCACCCCTCCACTTT.

CDR3: CASSFGGNEQFF. The CDR3 nucleotides are TGTGCCAGCAGTTTCGGCGGAAACGAGCAGTTCTTC. The chain has TRBV27 and TRBJ2-1; no clear D. The CDR3 covers 12 residues. Germline V gene sequence: CDR1 MNHEY, CDR2 SMNVEV (reference sequence). Trimming removed 3 bases at V and 10 bases at J, with 10 bases between.